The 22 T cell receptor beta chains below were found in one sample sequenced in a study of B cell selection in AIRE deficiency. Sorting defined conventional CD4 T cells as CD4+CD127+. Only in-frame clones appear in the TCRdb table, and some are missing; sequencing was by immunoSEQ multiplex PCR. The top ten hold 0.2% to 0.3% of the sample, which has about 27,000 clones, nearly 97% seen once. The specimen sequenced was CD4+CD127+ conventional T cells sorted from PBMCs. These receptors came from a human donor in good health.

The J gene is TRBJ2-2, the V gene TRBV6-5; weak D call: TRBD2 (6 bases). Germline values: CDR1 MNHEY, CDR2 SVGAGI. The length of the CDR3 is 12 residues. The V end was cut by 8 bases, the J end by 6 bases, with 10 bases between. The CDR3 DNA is TGTGCCAGCGGTCGCGGGGCCGGGGAGCTGTTTTTT. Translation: CASGRGAGELFF.

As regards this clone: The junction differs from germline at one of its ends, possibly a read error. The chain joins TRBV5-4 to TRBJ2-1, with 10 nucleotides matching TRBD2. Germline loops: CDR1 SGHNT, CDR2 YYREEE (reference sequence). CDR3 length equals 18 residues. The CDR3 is CAFRASGRYPISYNEQFF. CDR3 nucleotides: TGCGCCTTCAGAGCTAGCGGGAGATACCCAATCTCCTACAATGAGCAGTTCTTC.

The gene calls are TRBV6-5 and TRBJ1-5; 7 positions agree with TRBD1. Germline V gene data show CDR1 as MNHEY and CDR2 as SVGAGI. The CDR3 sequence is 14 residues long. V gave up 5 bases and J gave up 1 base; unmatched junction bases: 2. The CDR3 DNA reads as TGTGCCAGCAGTCGACAGGGCAGCAATCAGCCCCAGCATTTT. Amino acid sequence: CASSRQGSNQPQHF.

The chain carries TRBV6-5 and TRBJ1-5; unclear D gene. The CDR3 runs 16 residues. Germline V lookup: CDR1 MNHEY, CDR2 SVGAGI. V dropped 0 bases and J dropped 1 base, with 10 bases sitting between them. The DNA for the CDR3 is TGTGCCAGCAGTTACTCGGGCCTTGGGAGCAATCAGCCCCAGCATTTT. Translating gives CASSYSGLGSNQPQHF.

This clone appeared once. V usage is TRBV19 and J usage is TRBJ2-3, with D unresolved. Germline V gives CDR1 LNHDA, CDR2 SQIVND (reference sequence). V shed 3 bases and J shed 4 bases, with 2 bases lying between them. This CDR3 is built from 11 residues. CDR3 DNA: TGTGCCAGTAGTATGTCAGATACGCAGTATTTT. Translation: CASSMSDTQYF.

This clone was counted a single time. The CDR3 reads CASSLGRWADGYTF. In DNA form, the CDR3 reads TGCGCCAGCAGCTTGGGACGGTGGGCCGATGGCTACACCTTC. V usage is TRBV4-1 and J usage is TRBJ1-2; D may be TRBD1 (5 bases). CDR1 and CDR2 (germline): MGHRA, YSYEKL. V was shortened by 5 bases and J by 6 bases, with 16 bases between the two germline ends. There are 14 residues in the CDR3.

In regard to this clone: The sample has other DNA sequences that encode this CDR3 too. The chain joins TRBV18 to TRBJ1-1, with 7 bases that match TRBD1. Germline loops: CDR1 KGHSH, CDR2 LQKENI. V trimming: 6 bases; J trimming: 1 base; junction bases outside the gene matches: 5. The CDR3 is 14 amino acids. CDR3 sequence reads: CASSLTGPNTEAFF. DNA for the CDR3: TGTGCCAGCTCCCTGACAGGGCCGAACACTGAAGCTTTCTTT.

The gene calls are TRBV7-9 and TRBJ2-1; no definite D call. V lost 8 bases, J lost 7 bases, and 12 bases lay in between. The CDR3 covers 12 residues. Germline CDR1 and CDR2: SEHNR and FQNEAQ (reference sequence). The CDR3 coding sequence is TGTGCCAGCGGGGTAGAAAGGAATGAGCAGTTCTTC. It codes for CASGVERNEQFF.

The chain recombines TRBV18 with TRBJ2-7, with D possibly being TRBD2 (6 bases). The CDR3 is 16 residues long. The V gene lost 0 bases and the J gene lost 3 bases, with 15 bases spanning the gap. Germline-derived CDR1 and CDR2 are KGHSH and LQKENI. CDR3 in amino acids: CASSPPPGVAGYEQYF. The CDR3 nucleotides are TGTGCCAGCTCACCACCCCCGGGAGTAGCCGGCTACGAGCAGTACTTC.

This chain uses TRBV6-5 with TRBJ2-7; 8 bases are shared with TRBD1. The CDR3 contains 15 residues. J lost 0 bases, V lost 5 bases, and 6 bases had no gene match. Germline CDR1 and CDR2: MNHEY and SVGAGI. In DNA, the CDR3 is TGTGCCAGCAGTCGGGGGACAGGACTCTCCTACGAGCAGTACTTC. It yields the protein CASSRGTGLSYEQYF.

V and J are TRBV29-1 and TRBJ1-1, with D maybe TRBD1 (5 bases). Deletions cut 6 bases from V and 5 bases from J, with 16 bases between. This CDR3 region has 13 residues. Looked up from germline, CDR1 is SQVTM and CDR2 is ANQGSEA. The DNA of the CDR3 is TGCAGCGTCCAGGGTGTGGGGAGGACTGAAGCTTTCTTT. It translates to CSVQGVGRTEAFF.

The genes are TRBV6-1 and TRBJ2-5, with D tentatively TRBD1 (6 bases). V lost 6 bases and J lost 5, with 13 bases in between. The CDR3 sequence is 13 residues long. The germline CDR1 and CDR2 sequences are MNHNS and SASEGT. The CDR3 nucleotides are TGTGCCAGCAGAAACGGACAGTTTGAGACCCAGTACTTC. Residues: CASRNGQFETQYF.

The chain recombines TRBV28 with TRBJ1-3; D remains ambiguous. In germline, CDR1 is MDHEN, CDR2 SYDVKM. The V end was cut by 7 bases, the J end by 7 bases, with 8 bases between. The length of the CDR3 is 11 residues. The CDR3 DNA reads TGTGCCAGCATCGCGGGTAACACCATATATTTT. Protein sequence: CASIAGNTIYF.

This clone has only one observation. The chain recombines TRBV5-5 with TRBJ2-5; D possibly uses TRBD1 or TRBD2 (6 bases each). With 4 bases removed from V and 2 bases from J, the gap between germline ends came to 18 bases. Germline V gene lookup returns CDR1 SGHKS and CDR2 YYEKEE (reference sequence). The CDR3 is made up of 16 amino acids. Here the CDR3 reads CASSPQGLARQETQYF. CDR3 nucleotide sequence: TGTGCCAGCAGCCCCCAGGGGCTAGCGAGGCAAGAGACCCAGTACTTC.

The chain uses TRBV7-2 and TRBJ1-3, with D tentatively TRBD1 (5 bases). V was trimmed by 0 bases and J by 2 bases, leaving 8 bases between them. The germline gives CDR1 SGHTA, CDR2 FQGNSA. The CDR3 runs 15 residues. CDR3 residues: CASSLATTAGNTIYF. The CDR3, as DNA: TGTGCCAGCAGCTTAGCTACGACAGCTGGAAACACCATATATTTT.

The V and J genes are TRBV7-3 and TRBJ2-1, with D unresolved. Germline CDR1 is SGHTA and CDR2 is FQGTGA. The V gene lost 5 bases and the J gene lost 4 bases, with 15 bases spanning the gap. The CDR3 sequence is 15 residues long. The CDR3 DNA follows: TGTGCCAGCAGCGCAGGCATTGGCCTTTACAATGAGCAGTTCTTC. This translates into CASSAGIGLYNEQFF.

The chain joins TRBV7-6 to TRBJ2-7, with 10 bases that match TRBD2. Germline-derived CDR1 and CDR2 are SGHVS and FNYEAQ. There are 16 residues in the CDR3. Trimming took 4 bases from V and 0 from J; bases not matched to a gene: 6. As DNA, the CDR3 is TGTGCCAGCAGCTCCACCGGGACTAGCGACTCCTACGAGCAGTACTTC. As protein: CASSSTGTSDSYEQYF.

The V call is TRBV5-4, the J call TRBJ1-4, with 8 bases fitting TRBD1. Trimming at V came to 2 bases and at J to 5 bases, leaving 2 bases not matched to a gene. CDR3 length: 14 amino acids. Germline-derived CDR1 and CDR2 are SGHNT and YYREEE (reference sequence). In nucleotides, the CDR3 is TGTGCCAGCAGCTTTCAGGGGGCAAATGAAAAACTGTTTTTT. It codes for CASSFQGANEKLFF. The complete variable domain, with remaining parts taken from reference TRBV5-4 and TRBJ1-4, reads ETGVTQSPTHLIKTRGQQVTLRCSSQSGHNTVSWYQQALGQGPQFIFQYYREEENGRGNFPPRFSGLQFPNYSSELNVNALELDDSALYLCASSFQGANEKLFFGSGTQLSVL.

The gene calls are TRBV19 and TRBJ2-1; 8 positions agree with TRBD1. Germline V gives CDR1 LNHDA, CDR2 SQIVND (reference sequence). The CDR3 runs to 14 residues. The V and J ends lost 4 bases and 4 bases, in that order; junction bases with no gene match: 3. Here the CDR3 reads CASSNRDRYNEQFF. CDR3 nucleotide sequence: TGTGCCAGTAGTAACCGGGACAGGTACAATGAGCAGTTCTTC.

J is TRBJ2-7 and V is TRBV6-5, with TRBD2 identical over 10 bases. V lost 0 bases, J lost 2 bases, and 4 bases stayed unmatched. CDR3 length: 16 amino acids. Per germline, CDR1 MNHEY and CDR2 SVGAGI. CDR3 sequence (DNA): TGTGCCAGCAGTTACTCAAGCGGGGGGGCAGCCTACGAGCAGTACTTC. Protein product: CASSYSSGGAAYEQYF.

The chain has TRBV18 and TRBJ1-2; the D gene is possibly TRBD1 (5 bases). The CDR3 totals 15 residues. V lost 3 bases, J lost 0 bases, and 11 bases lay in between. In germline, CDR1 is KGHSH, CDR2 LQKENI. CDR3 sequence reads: CASSPGGDANYGYTF. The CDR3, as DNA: TGTGCCAGCTCACCGGGAGGGGATGCTAACTATGGCTACACCTTC.

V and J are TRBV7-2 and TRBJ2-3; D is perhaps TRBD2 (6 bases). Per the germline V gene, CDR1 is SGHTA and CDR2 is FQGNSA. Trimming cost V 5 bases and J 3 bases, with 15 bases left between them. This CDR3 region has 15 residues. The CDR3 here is CASSPPGAGTDTQYF. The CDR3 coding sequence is TGTGCCAGCAGCCCCCCCGGGGCGGGGACAGATACGCAGTATTTT.